These 8 T cell receptor beta chains originate from one sample sequenced in a study of T cells in Graves' hyperthyroidism and ophthalmopathy. Amplified TCR beta CDR3 regions came from RNA transcripts. RT-PCR in the first round (using the HTBI primer set) targeted the TCR CDR3. TCRdb recomputed calls from the multiplex PCR reads with MiXCR, one row per CDR3 protein. The sample includes 250,000 or so distinct CDR3 sequences, roughly 15% of them seen just once. Sequencing was performed on blood. These receptor sequences come from a woman in her forties or fifties with Graves' hyperthyroidism that later progressed to Graves' ophthalmopathy.

This clonotype was detected ten times or more. The V gene is TRBV5-1, the J gene TRBJ2-1; 9 bases align to TRBD2. Germline lookup yields CDR1 SGHRS and CDR2 YFSETQ. V trimming: 1 base; J trimming: 3 bases; junction bases outside the gene matches: 5. CDR3 length: 16 amino acids. CDR3: CASSLSAGGNYNEQFF. CDR3 nucleotides: TGCGCCAGCAGCTTGTCGGCGGGAGGGAACTACAATGAGCAGTTCTTC.

In its sample, this clonotype was seen many times. This rearrangement joins TRBV5-1 to TRBJ2-2, with 9 bases identical to TRBD2. Germline V gene sequence: CDR1 SGHRS, CDR2 YFSETQ. The CDR3 totals 17 residues. The ends lost 0 bases at V and 7 bases at J; junction bases unmatched: 10. The CDR3 DNA follows: TGCGCCAGCAGCTTGGAGATGGCGGGAGGGCCTAGCGGGGAGCTGTTTTTT. It codes for CASSLEMAGGPSGELFF.

This clonotype was detected many times. The rearrangement uses TRBV11-2 and TRBJ2-5; D gene unclear. Germline CDR1 is SGHAT and CDR2 is FQNNGV. The CDR3 has 14 residues. V lost 1 base, J lost 1 base, and 7 bases lay in between. CDR3 loop: CASSLAAVQETQYF. The CDR3 DNA is TGTGCCAGCAGCTTAGCAGCAGTCCAAGAGACCCAGTACTTC.

This clonotype was recorded at least ten times. The chain is built from TRBV27 and TRBJ2-1; TRBD2 matches at 10 bases. The CDR3 runs to 19 residues. Germline trimming cut 4 bases from V and 8 bases from J; bases unmatched to any gene: 20. Germline V gene lookup returns CDR1 MNHEY and CDR2 SMNVEV (reference sequence). The CDR3 region has the DNA TGTGCCAGCAGTTCGAGCCCCTCCCCGGGGCTAGCGGGAGACGATGAGCAGTTCTTC. The encoded protein is CASSSSPSPGLAGDDEQFF.

This clonotype was detected many times. The chain is built from TRBV20-1 and TRBJ2-7; the match to TRBD2 covers 12 bases. J gave up 1 base and V 4 bases, and 2 bases lay outside the gene matches. The length of the CDR3 is 14 residues. From germline, CDR1 is DFQATT and CDR2 SNEGSKA (reference sequence). The CDR3: CSATLAGGSYEQYF. The CDR3 DNA reads as TGCAGTGCTACTCTAGCGGGAGGGTCCTACGAGCAGTACTTC.

This clonotype was detected ten times or more. The rearrangement uses TRBV6-1 and TRBJ2-7; 8 nucleotides line up with TRBD1. This CDR3 is built from 16 residues. With V trimmed by 5 bases and J by 1 base, 10 bases remained unmatched. Per germline, CDR1 MNHNS and CDR2 SASEGT. The CDR3 reads CASSSDRTGRSYEQYF. In DNA form, the CDR3 reads TGTGCCAGCAGTTCCGACCGGACAGGGAGGTCCTACGAGCAGTACTTC.

This clonotype showed up just a few times. The CDR3 protein is CASSVGVGSTSAQYF. In nucleotides, the CDR3 is TGTGCCAGCAGCGTAGGGGTCGGGTCTACGAGTGCGCAGTACTTC. The chain links TRBV9 to TRBJ2-7; D is unresolved. Germline V CDR1 and CDR2: SGDLS, YYNGEE. Trimming left V 0 bases short and J 9 bases short, with 19 bases between. The CDR3 is 15 amino acids.

Many counts were recorded for this clonotype. V usage is TRBV2 and J usage is TRBJ2-1; D is ambiguous. From germline, CDR1 is SNHLY and CDR2 FYNNEI. This CDR3 contains 13 residues. The V end was cut by 6 bases, the J end by 7 bases, with 13 bases between. Here the CDR3 reads CASRLTTWNEQFF. The CDR3 coding sequence is TGTGCCAGCAGACTTACAACTTGGAATGAGCAGTTCTTC.